The rows below give T cell receptor beta chains drawn from one sample of a study of blood T cell repertoires in COVID-19. TCRdb's copy holds only in-frame clones and misses some; the assay was immunoSEQ multiplex PCR. Here the sample spans 200,000 to 300,000 clones, 85% being singletons. Material for sequencing was peripheral blood. Receptor source: a woman aged 55-70 years with active or convalescent COVID-19. CDR3s include the opening cysteine and the closing phenylalanine or tryptophan. The D gene is left open where the match is weak. Clone size is shown for a subset of rows, as once, few, many or a class of expanded clone.

>-|TRBJ1-5|few|TRBV7-9
TGTGCCAGCAGCTTAGCGGGGGGGCGCTTTCCCAATCAGCCCCAGCATTTT
CASSLAGGRFPNQPQHF
>-|TRBJ1-4|-|TRBV27
TGTGCCAGCAGTTTATGGCGGGGGGGAAGTGAAAAACTGTTTTTT
CASSLWRGGSEKLFF
>TRBD1|TRBJ2-7|-|TRBV6-1
TGTGCCAGCAGTGAGGCGACAGGGGCGGCCTACGAGCAGTACTTC
CASSEATGAAYEQYF
>TRBD2|TRBJ2-1|-|TRBV9
TGTGCCAGCAGCCACAACTCCCGGACTAGCGGGAGTTACAATGAGCAGTTCTTC
CASSHNSRTSGSYNEQFF
>TRBD1|TRBJ2-2|-|TRBV6-1
TGTGCCAGCAGTGATACCGGGACAGCCTACACCGGGGAGCTGTTTTTT
CASSDTGTAYTGELFF
>-|TRBJ1-5|-|TRBV19
TGTGCCAGTAGTATAGTGGGGAGCAGCAATCAGCCCCAGCATTTT
CASSIVGSSNQPQHF
>-|TRBJ1-4|-|TRBV5-5
TGTGCCAGCAGCTTGGGGACTTCATCGGGGGAAAAACTGTTTTTT
CASSLGTSSGEKLFF
>-|TRBJ2-1|-|TRBV6-1
TGTGCCAGCAGTGAAGCGGCTTTGGCCGGGAGCAATGAGCAGTTCTTC
CASSEAALAGSNEQFF
>-|TRBJ2-1|-|TRBV3-1/TRBV3-2
TGTGCCAGCAGCCATTCAACCAGGGACAATGAGCAGTTCTTC
CASSHSTRDNEQFF
>-|TRBJ1-2|-|TRBV30
TGTGCCTGGAGTGGTCTGGGCACAGGGAACTATGGCTACACCTTC
CAWSGLGTGNYGYTF
>-|TRBJ2-5|-|TRBV12-5
TGTGCTAGTGGTTTGGTACAGGCTAGCCAAGGGGGCCAGTACTTC
CASGLVQASQGGQYF
>-|TRBJ2-2|-|TRBV28
TGTGCCAGCAGGGTCCCAGGCCCGAACACCGGGGAGCTGTTTTTT
CASRVPGPNTGELFF
>-|TRBJ2-1|-|TRBV29-1
TGCAGCGCCCAAAGCGTATACTCCTACAATGAGCAGTTCTTC
CSAQSVYSYNEQFF
>-|TRBJ2-1|few|TRBV15
TGTGCCACCAGCAGAGATCTAGGGCTGCAGGGTGAGCAGTTCTTC
CATSRDLGLQGEQFF